Following are 27 T cell receptor beta chains from one sample sequenced in a study of T cell responses to AZD1222 COVID-19 vaccine. Assay used: immunoSEQ multiplex PCR; TCRdb lists only in-frame clones, some missing. The sample shows hundreds of thousands of clones, about 93% of them seen only once. The specimen comprised peripheral blood, sampled on day 0 of MenACWY control vaccination. The source of these receptors is an adult in good health.

This chain joins TRBV2 and TRBJ1-2, with D perhaps matching TRBD1 (5 bases). Germline CDR1 is SNHLY and CDR2 is FYNNEI. V lost 6 bases, J lost 2 bases, and 13 bases lay in between. This CDR3 region has 14 residues. The CDR3 coding sequence is TGTGCCAGCAGGGGTGGGACGGTCAACTATGGCTACACCTTC. It translates to CASRGGTVNYGYTF.

The chain employs TRBV19 and TRBJ1-1; no reliable D call. V was clipped by 7 bases and J by 4 bases, with 22 bases between them. The CDR3 has 16 residues. Germline loops: CDR1 LNHDA, CDR2 SQIVND (reference sequence). CDR3 coding DNA: TGTGCCAGTACCCTCGGGCGCTGGGTTCCGGGCACTGAAGCTTTCTTT. Translated, it gives CASTLGRWVPGTEAFF. The full variable domain, rest sourced from reference TRBV19 and TRBJ1-1, is DGGITQSPKYLFRKEGQNVTLSCEQNLNHDAMYWYRQDPGQGLRLIYYSQIVNDFQKGDIAEGYSVSREKKESFPLTVTSAQKNPTAFYLCASTLGRWVPGTEAFFGQGTRLTVV.

In its sample, this clone was seen once. The chain carries TRBV7-9 and TRBJ2-5, with 8 positions matching TRBD1. The CDR3 spans 16 residues. The V gene end was trimmed by 1 base and the J gene end by 8 bases; junction bases not matched to a gene: 12. Germline V gives CDR1 SEHNR, CDR2 FQNEAQ (reference sequence). CDR3 in DNA: TGTGCCAGCAGCTTAGTCAGAGGACAGGGCGGAAGAACCCAGTACTTC. Translated, it gives CASSLVRGQGGRTQYF.

This chain joins TRBV6-5 and TRBJ2-7, with a possible D match to TRBD2 (6 bases). CDR3 length: 14 residues. Germline CDR1 and CDR2: MNHEY and SVGAGI. V was trimmed by 7 bases and J by 3 bases, leaving 16 bases between them. The chain's CDR3 is CASTQSLGGYEQYF. In nucleotides, the CDR3 is TGTGCCAGCACCCAATCTCTCGGGGGCTACGAGCAGTACTTC.

Only one count was recorded for this clone. The chain carries TRBV5-6 and TRBJ1-1, with 7 bases identical to TRBD1. This CDR3 spans 16 amino acids. Germline CDR1 and CDR2: SGHDT and YYEEEE. V gave up 1 base and J gave up 4 bases; unmatched junction bases: 10. The CDR3 loop is CASSLSPGGRGTEAFF. The CDR3 DNA follows: TGTGCCAGCAGCTTGTCGCCAGGGGGTAGGGGCACTGAAGCTTTCTTT.

The CDR3 sequence: CASGLPTYSNQPQHF. The CDR3, as DNA: TGTGCTAGTGGTTTGCCTACTTATAGCAATCAGCCCCAGCATTTT. This chain uses TRBV12-5 with TRBJ1-5; D not resolved. CDR1 and CDR2 from the germline V gene are LGHNT and FRNRAP. The CDR3 loop spans 15 amino acids. V dropped 2 bases and J dropped 0 bases, with 8 bases sitting between them.

The chain carries TRBV27 and TRBJ2-3; 9 bases line up with TRBD2. The CDR3 runs 13 residues. Germline V CDR1 and CDR2: MNHEY, SMNVEV (reference sequence). V lost 3 bases, J lost 6 bases, and 1 base stayed unmatched. The CDR3 protein is CASSFGLADTQYF. CDR3 coding DNA: TGTGCCAGCAGTTTCGGACTAGCGGATACGCAGTATTTT.

The chain couples TRBV4-2 to TRBJ1-5; D is ambiguous. The CDR3 has 14 amino acids. The V gene's germline CDR1 is LGHNA and CDR2 YNFKEQ. V was pared by 1 base and J by 4 bases, with 8 bases between. DNA of the CDR3: TGTGCCAGCAGCCAAGCGTCCCAGAATCAGCCCCAGCATTTT. This gives the protein CASSQASQNQPQHF.

The chain combines TRBV5-1 with TRBJ1-2; 9 nucleotides line up with TRBD1. This CDR3 is 15 amino acids long. V was clipped by 1 base and J by 6 bases; unmatched bases: 7. CDR1 is SGHRS, CDR2 YFSETQ, per germline. The CDR3 loop reads CASSLSGQGGHGYTF. The CDR3 nucleotides are TGCGCCAGCAGCTTGTCGGGACAGGGAGGCCATGGCTACACCTTC. The full variable domain, completed using reference TRBV5-1 and TRBJ1-2, is KAGVTQTPRYLIKTRGQQVTLSCSPISGHRSVSWYQQTPGQGLQFLFEYFSETQRNKGNFPGRFSGRQFSNSRSEMNVSTLELGDSALYLCASSLSGQGGHGYTFGSGTRLTVV.

There are a few counts of this clone. The CDR3 bases are TGCAGCGGGACCGGTGAGACCCAGTACTTC. Its protein product is CSGTGETQYF. The J gene is TRBJ2-5, the V gene TRBV29-1; D gene uncertain. CDR1 is SQVTM and CDR2 is ANQGSEA in the germline V gene. This CDR3 contains 10 residues. Trimming stripped 7 bases from V and 5 bases from J, with 8 bases between.

The chain joins TRBV5-1 to TRBJ1-2; unclear D gene. Trimming shortened V by 5 bases and J by 3 bases, and 14 bases separated the two germline ends. CDR1 and CDR2 from the germline V gene are SGHRS and YFSETQ. This CDR3 spans 14 amino acids. In DNA, the CDR3 is TGCGCCAGCAGAGGATCCGGGTGGGACTATGGCTACACCTTC. This gives the protein CASRGSGWDYGYTF. Full variable domain (outside the CDR3, taken from reference TRBV5-1 and TRBJ1-2): KAGVTQTPRYLIKTRGQQVTLSCSPISGHRSVSWYQQTPGQGLQFLFEYFSETQRNKGNFPGRFSGRQFSNSRSEMNVSTLELGDSALYLCASRGSGWDYGYTFGSGTRLTVV.

The table lists this clone with a count of one. The V call is TRBV9, the J call TRBJ1-4; D perhaps matches TRBD1 (6 bases). This CDR3 region has 15 residues. V lost 0 bases to trimming and J lost 3 bases, with 9 bases between them. Germline CDR1 is SGDLS and CDR2 is YYNGEE. In nucleotides, the CDR3 is TGTGCCAGCAGCGTAGGGACAGCTTCTAATGAAAAACTGTTTTTT. This gives the protein CASSVGTASNEKLFF.

This chain joins TRBV6-5 and TRBJ2-7; 7 positions agree with TRBD1. Germline CDR1 MNHEY, CDR2 SVGAGI. The CDR3 loop spans 15 amino acids. V trimming: 2 bases; J trimming: 2 bases; junction bases outside the gene matches: 6. The CDR3 is CASSYGRTGTYEQYF. CDR3 in DNA: TGTGCCAGCAGTTACGGAAGGACAGGCACCTACGAGCAGTACTTC.

The rearrangement uses TRBV5-1 and TRBJ2-1, with TRBD2 identical over 10 bases. The J segment lost 4 bases and the V segment lost 3 bases, leaving 4 bases of the junction unmatched. The CDR3 runs 15 residues. Germline V CDR1 and CDR2: SGHRS, YFSETQ. This CDR3 is CASSSSGGTYNEQFF. CDR3 DNA sequence: TGCGCCAGCAGCTCTAGCGGGGGAACTTACAATGAGCAGTTCTTC. The full variable domain, completed using reference TRBV5-1 and TRBJ2-1, is KAGVTQTPRYLIKTRGQQVTLSCSPISGHRSVSWYQQTPGQGLQFLFEYFSETQRNKGNFPGRFSGRQFSNSRSEMNVSTLELGDSALYLCASSSSGGTYNEQFFGPGTRLTVL.

The chain links TRBV10-3 to TRBJ2-5; perhaps TRBD2 as D (5 bases). The germline gives CDR1 ENHRY, CDR2 SYGVKD. The V end was cut by 4 bases, the J end by 2 bases, with 5 bases between. The CDR3 runs to 12 residues. CDR3 in DNA: TGTGCCATCAGTGCGGGGCAAGAGACCCAGTACTTC. It yields the protein CAISAGQETQYF.

V usage is TRBV25-1 and J usage is TRBJ1-2; D gene unclear. Germline CDR1 reads MGHDK; CDR2 reads SYGVNS. The CDR3 has 13 amino acids. V was shortened by 4 bases and J by 4 bases, with 10 bases between the two germline ends. The CDR3 DNA sequence: TGTGCCAGCAGTGGGGCCTCAGGCTATGGCTACACCTTC. It is translated as CASSGASGYGYTF.

The chain carries TRBV2 and TRBJ1-5, with D unresolved. Looked up from germline, CDR1 is SNHLY and CDR2 is FYNNEI. CDR3 size: 13 residues. Trimming shortened V by 1 base and J by 6 bases, and 7 bases separated the two germline ends. The CDR3 nucleotides read TGTGCCAGCAGTGAAGTTCAGCTTCAGCCCCAGCATTTT. Translating gives CASSEVQLQPQHF.

J is TRBJ2-2 and V is TRBV9; possible D gene TRBD2, 5 bases. Trimming took off 0 bases at V and 5 bases at J, with 5 bases between the two ends. CDR1 SGDLS and CDR2 YYNGEE come from the germline V gene. The CDR3 consists of 13 residues. As DNA, the CDR3 is TGTGCCAGCAGCGTAGCGGGGACCGGGGAGCTGTTTTTT. Protein sequence: CASSVAGTGELFF.

The chain carries TRBV7-3 and TRBJ2-1, with a possible D match to TRBD2 (7 bases). Germline CDR1 and CDR2: SGHTA and FQGTGA. Trimming left V 5 bases short and J 0 bases short, with 17 bases between. There are 17 residues in the CDR3. The CDR3 nucleotides are TGTGCCAGCAGCCCCAAGAAGGGGGGGAGCTCCTACAATGAGCAGTTCTTC. Translated: CASSPKKGGSSYNEQFF.

The CDR3 region is CASSTKRNTEAFF. CDR3 DNA sequence: TGTGCCAGCAGCACTAAACGGAACACTGAAGCTTTCTTT. The chain employs TRBV7-3 and TRBJ1-1; D uncertain. The CDR3 has 13 residues. Germline V gene sequence: CDR1 SGHTA, CDR2 FQGTGA. With 5 bases removed from V and 1 base from J, the gap between germline ends came to 8 bases.

This chain uses TRBV19 with TRBJ1-3, with D maybe TRBD1 (6 bases). Germline-derived CDR1 and CDR2 are LNHDA and SQIVND (reference sequence). V was shortened by 7 bases and J by 4 bases, with 17 bases between the two germline ends. The CDR3 is made up of 15 amino acids. In nucleotides, the CDR3 is TGTGCCAGTACCCCGGCACAGGGCGAAGGAAACACCATATATTTT. Translation: CASTPAQGEGNTIYF.

This sequence joins TRBV3-1 (or the pseudogene TRBV3-2) and TRBJ2-7, with 9 bases matching TRBD2. Germline CDR1 is LGHDT and CDR2 is YNNKEL (reference sequence). J gave up 4 bases and V 4 bases, and 11 bases lay outside the gene matches. CDR3 length: 16 residues. CDR3 DNA sequence: TGTGCCAGCAGCCCTCCAGGGGCTAGCGGGGTTTACGAGCAGTACTTC. This gives the protein CASSPPGASGVYEQYF.

J is TRBJ1-5 and V is TRBV19; 7 bases line up with TRBD1. CDR1 and CDR2 (germline): LNHDA, SQIVND (reference sequence). Germline trimming cut 6 bases from V and 7 bases from J; bases unmatched to any gene: 6. The CDR3 is 13 residues long. The CDR3, as DNA: TGTGCCAGTAGGGAGACAGGGTCCCAGCCCCAGCATTTT. Amino acids: CASRETGSQPQHF. The full variable domain, in which reference TRBV19 and TRBJ1-5 provide the parts outside the CDR3, is DGGITQSPKYLFRKEGQNVTLSCEQNLNHDAMYWYRQDPGQGLRLIYYSQIVNDFQKGDIAEGYSVSREKKESFPLTVTSAQKNPTAFYLCASRETGSQPQHFGDGTRLSIL.

The chain combines TRBV7-3 with TRBJ2-2; 13 nucleotides agree with TRBD2. Germline V gene data show CDR1 as SGHTA and CDR2 as FQGTGA. Germline trimming cut 5 bases from V and 2 bases from J; bases unmatched to any gene: 11. This CDR3 has 19 amino acids. DNA of the CDR3: TGTGCCAGCAGCCCTAGTGTTTCGGGACTAGCGGGAAACACCGGGGAGCTGTTTTTT. Translating it yields CASSPSVSGLAGNTGELFF.

This rearrangement joins TRBV13 to TRBJ2-1, with a tentative D call TRBD2 (6 bases). Germline V lookup: CDR1 PRHDT, CDR2 FYEKMQ (reference sequence). This CDR3 contains 16 residues. V was shortened by 5 bases and J by 5 bases, with 19 bases between the two germline ends. This CDR3 is CASSPRGSGYHNEQFF. CDR3 bases: TGTGCCAGCAGCCCGCGGGGTAGCGGTTACCACAATGAGCAGTTCTTC.

This clone was found a few times. The CDR3 DNA reads TGTGCCAGCAGCTCCCCGACAGGGATAAATGAGCAGTTCTTC. It codes for CASSSPTGINEQFF. V gene TRBV7-9 combines with J gene TRBJ2-1; 7 positions match TRBD1. The trim removed 4 bases at V and 7 bases at J, leaving 7 bases unmatched. The V gene's germline CDR1 is SEHNR and CDR2 FQNEAQ (reference sequence). The CDR3 consists of 14 residues.

The chain combines TRBV19 with TRBJ1-4, with D unresolved. Germline values: CDR1 LNHDA, CDR2 SQIVND (reference sequence). Trimming took off 10 bases at V and 7 bases at J, with 19 bases between the two ends. The CDR3 extends over 14 amino acids. CDR3 sequence reads: CATSPFDFSEKLFF. CDR3 bases: TGTGCCACCTCTCCGTTCGACTTTAGTGAAAAACTGTTTTTT.